This T cell receptor beta chain was profiled in a study of cytomegalovirus exposure and HLA in healthy donors. J gave up 7 bases and V 0 bases, and 6 bases lay outside the gene matches. CDR3 length: 14 residues. Germline V CDR1 and CDR2: LGHNA, YSLEER. Both 60 Vbeta primers and 13 Jbeta primers went into the PCR. Generated by immunoSEQ multiplex PCR, the TCRdb table keeps only in-frame clones and is missing some. This sample has more than 150,000 clones, with 82% found just once. This chain joins TRBV4-3 and TRBJ2-7; 7 nucleotides align to TRBD2. The sequenced sample was PBMCs. This TCR derives from a woman aged 45 to 65 in good health and CMV-seropositive. The CDR3 DNA reads TGCGCCAGCAGCCAAGATCTGGGGAGGGGTGAGCAGTACTTC. This encodes CASSQDLGRGEQYF.